A single TCR beta chain is shown here with its context. Its cognate antigen is unknown. This sample is drawn from a study of neoadjuvant nivolumab and ipilimumab in lung cancer. Study-wide findings and caveats: Pathologic regression was not significantly tied to TCR clonality.

Repertoires were generated with immunoSEQ multiplex PCR, while TCRdb's copy carries only in-frame clones and drops some. The sample records roughly 20,000 clones, around 77% being singletons. V lost 5 bases, J lost 3 bases, and 10 bases lay in between. The CDR3 spans 13 residues. Germline lookup yields CDR1 SEHNR and CDR2 FQNEAQ (reference sequence). The V and J genes are TRBV7-9 and TRBJ1-2; TRBD1 is a possible D gene (5 bases). This clonotype was obtained from an adult with non-small cell lung cancer. Sequences were derived from tumor tissue, sampled after neoadjuvant nivolumab, alone or with ipilimumab, at or shortly before surgery. The chain's CDR3 is CASSPDIDYGYTF. DNA of the CDR3: TGTGCCAGCAGCCCGGACATCGACTATGGCTACACCTTC.